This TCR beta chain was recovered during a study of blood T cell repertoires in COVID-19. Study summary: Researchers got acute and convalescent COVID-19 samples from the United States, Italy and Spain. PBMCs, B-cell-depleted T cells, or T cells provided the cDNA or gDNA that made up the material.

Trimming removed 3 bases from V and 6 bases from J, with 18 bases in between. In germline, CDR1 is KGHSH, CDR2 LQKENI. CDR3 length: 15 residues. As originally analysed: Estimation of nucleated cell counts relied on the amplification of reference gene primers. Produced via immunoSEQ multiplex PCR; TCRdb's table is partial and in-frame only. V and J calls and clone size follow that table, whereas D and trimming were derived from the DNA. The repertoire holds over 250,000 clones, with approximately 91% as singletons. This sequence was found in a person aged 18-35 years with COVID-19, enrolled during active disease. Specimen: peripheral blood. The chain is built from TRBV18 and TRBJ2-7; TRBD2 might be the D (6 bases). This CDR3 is CASSPGGIGLREQYF. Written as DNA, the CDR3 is TGTGCCAGCTCACCCGGGGGAATAGGTCTCCGCGAGCAGTACTTC.